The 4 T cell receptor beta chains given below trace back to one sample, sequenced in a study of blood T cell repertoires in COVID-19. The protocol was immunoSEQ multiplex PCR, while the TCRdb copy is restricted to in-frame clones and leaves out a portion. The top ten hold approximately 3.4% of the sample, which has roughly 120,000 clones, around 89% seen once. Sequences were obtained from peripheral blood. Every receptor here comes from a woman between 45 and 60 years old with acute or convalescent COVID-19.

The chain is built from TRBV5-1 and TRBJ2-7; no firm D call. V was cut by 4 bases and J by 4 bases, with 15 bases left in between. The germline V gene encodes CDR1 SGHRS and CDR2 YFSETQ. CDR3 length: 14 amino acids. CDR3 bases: TGCGCCAGCAGCCTGGACGGCCCGACATACGAGCAGTACTTC. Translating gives CASSLDGPTYEQYF.

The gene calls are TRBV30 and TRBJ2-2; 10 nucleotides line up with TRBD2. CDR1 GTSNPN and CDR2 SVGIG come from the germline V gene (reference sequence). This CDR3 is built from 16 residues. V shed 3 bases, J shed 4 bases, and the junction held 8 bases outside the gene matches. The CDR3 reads CAWSPWSGRVTGELFF. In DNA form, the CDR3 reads TGTGCCTGGAGCCCCTGGAGCGGGAGGGTCACCGGGGAGCTGTTTTTT.

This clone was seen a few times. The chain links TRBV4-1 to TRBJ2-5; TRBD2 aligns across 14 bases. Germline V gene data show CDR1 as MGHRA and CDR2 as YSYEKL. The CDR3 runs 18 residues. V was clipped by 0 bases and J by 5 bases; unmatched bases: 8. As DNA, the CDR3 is TGCGCCAGCAGCCAAGACTCCGGGACTAGCGGGAGTCGGGAGACCCAGTACTTC. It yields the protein CASSQDSGTSGSRETQYF.

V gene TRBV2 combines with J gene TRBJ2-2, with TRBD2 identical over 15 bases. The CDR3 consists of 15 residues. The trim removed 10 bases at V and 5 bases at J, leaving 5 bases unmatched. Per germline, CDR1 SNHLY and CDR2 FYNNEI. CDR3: CATEGLAGGTGELFF. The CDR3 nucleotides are TGTGCCACTGAAGGACTAGCGGGAGGGACCGGGGAGCTGTTTTTT.